The sequence of this T cell receptor beta chain was determined in a study of shared clonotypes between healthy human individuals. Terminally differentiated effector memory CD45RA+ cells were excluded by CCR7 positive selection of CD45RO-negative cells. This CDR3 is built from 15 residues. Germline-derived CDR1 and CDR2 are SEHNR and FQNEAQ (reference sequence). V dropped 5 bases and J dropped 6; count of bases not matched to a gene: 11. Comment on this clone: Its target is unknown.

Every subset's genomic DNA went evenly onto several immunoSEQ plates. Measured with immunoSEQ multiplex PCR; TCRdb has only the in-frame clones, and not every one. The top ten hold 24% of the sample, which has about 680,000 clones, 92% seen once. General observations from the study: Estimated clonotype richness was generally higher in naive than memory subsets.

The sequence derives from a man younger than 45 in good health. Sequencing was carried out using naive CD8+ T cells sorted from blood. The rearrangement uses TRBV7-9 and TRBJ1-2; TRBD1 matches at 8 bases. The CDR3 DNA follows: TGTGCCAGCAGCCCCATTGGACAGGGCGAGGATGGCTACACCTTC. Translation: CASSPIGQGEDGYTF.